This TCR beta chain was captured by sequencing in a study of T-cell memory formation after mild COVID-19 (dated by TCRdb to 2020 to 2022). Study-wide context: TCR sequence clusters from the two donors were found to be largely donor specific. Two young, previously healthy adult volunteers, one female and one male, were included in the cohort. T-cell clones expanding and contracting after mild COVID-19 in a couple of donors were tracked by longitudinal TCRalpha and TCRbeta repertoire sequencing. Overall results and qualifications from the work: Some responding clones were detected in pre-infection memory, suggesting pre-existing cross-reactive memory T cells joined the SARS-CoV-2 response. Balanced CD4/CD8 phenotypes were observed for clones contracting from day 15 to 85, whereas a bias towards CD4+ was observed for a second wave of clones expanding from day 15 to 37. The study covered only a couple of mild cases, and larger cohorts including severe cases with pre-infection samples were considered necessary. Whether the second-wave clones peaking on day 37 were SARS-CoV-2 specific was not confirmed. Contracting CD4+ clones were found mainly in CM and EM memory subsets, while CD8+ clones were enriched in EMRA.

This clonotype has more than one count but fewer than ten. It has no known antigen specificity. No per-base quality is available; no much larger clone lies one base away. Ficoll-Paque density gradient centrifugation was used to isolate PBMCs. The instrument was an Illumina NovaSeq 6000. cDNA libraries for TCRalpha and TCRbeta were prepared by 5'RACE using constant-segment primers, with sample barcodes and unique molecular identifiers added. RNA was extracted from every sample with Trizol reagent. Amplification of the libraries took two PCR steps, and the second step added a second sample barcode plus Illumina TruSeq adapters. Sequencing of libraries was performed on an Illumina NovaSeq with 2 x 150 bp paired-end reads. The study's processing was this. With migec v1.2.7, reads were demultiplexed and then collapsed into UMI-guided consensus sequences. With mixcr v2.1.11, UMI consensuses were aligned to TRA and TRB V and J templates and assembled into clonotypes. Expanded or contracted clonotypes were those called significant by both edgeR and NoisET, with noise models trained on biological replicates. For edgeR calls, a false discovery rate-adjusted p below 0.01 and a log2 fold-change threshold of 1 were applied. As an exploratory analysis of dynamics, PCA with hierarchical clustering was applied to max-normalized trajectories of the 1000 most abundant clonotypes. Separately sequenced CD4+ and CD8+ repertoires were used to assign the CD4 or CD8 phenotype of responding clones. TCRdb redid the processing of the public reads, applying fastp at Q25 and MiXCR, and retained in-frame beta chains. Each entry is one CDR3 protein sequence, shown with its most common DNA and genes. The V and J calls were not made by the authors but by TCRdb's processing. The sample table holds roughly 120,000 distinct CDR3 sequences, of which 20% to 25% were seen once. Jointly, the top ten make up 40% to 50% of the sample.

The CDR3 goes from the cysteine to the phenylalanine over 14 residues. Only the CDR3 region is kept as DNA, spanning 42 bases read in frame from base 1. V is pruned by 5 bases and J by 2 bases, leaving 5 bases of the junction without a gene match. For CDR1 and CDR2, the germline V gene (reference sequence) lists SEHNR and FQNEAQ. The clonotype originates from a young man who had mild COVID-19 (a few samples of this study predate the infection). The sample titles of this study are shuffled in the database, so cell type and time point are left out; the donor was told from shared clones. Sequenced input: PBMCs or a T cell subset sorted from them (not recorded which). The rearrangement joined TRBV7-9 to TRBJ2-5; the central 7 bases match TRBD2. The CDR3 protein sequence reads: CASSRSGEQETQYF. The DNA reads TGTGCCAGCAGCAGAAGCGGGGAGCAAGAGACCCAGTACTTC.